Presented here are 20 T cell receptor beta chains from one specimen sequenced in a study of radiotherapy plus CTLA-4 blockade in lung cancer. The data were produced by immunoSEQ multiplex PCR, yet TCRdb's version contains in-frame clones alone and is incomplete. Of 90,000 or so clones detected, roughly 80% appear once; the ten largest clones hold roughly 0.82%. Sample: peripheral blood, taken from a patient treated with radiotherapy plus ipilimumab. These receptors originate from a human donor with non-small cell lung cancer who had stable disease on radiotherapy plus ipilimumab.

This clone was counted once. This chain joins TRBV28 and TRBJ1-6, with D maybe TRBD1 (5 bases). The length of the CDR3 is 15 residues. The V and J ends lost 7 bases and 2 bases respectively, with 12 bases between them. Germline V gene data show CDR1 as MDHEN and CDR2 as SYDVKM. The CDR3 coding sequence is TGTGCCAGCACCCAAGACAGTACCTATAATTCACCCCTCCACTTT. Its protein is CASTQDSTYNSPLHF. Complete variable domain (other parts from reference TRBV28 and TRBJ1-6): DVKVTQSSRYLVKRTGEKVFLECVQDMDHENMFWYRQDPGLGLRLIYFSYDVKMKEKGDIPEGYSVSREKKERFSLILESASTNQTSMYLCASTQDSTYNSPLHFGNGTRLTVT.

The table lists this clone with a count of one. The chain has TRBV5-1 and TRBJ1-5, with no clear D. The V gene's germline CDR1 is SGHRS and CDR2 YFSETQ. This CDR3 region has 16 residues. Trimming took 0 bases from V and 0 from J, leaving 10 bases between them. The CDR3 protein is CASSLAGSFSNQPQHF. DNA of the CDR3: TGCGCCAGCAGCTTGGCCGGCAGTTTTAGCAATCAGCCCCAGCATTTT.

The V call is TRBV11-2, the J call TRBJ2-1; D not resolved. V lost 11 bases, J lost 9 bases, and 14 bases lay in between. This CDR3 is 11 amino acids long. Germline V gives CDR1 SGHAT, CDR2 FQNNGV. The CDR3 here is CASVGAAEQFF. CDR3 bases: TGTGCCTCTGTGGGTGCTGCTGAGCAGTTCTTC.

The V call is TRBV5-4, the J call TRBJ2-2, with 9 nucleotides matching TRBD1. Germline-derived CDR1 and CDR2 are SGHNT and YYREEE (reference sequence). J gave up 2 bases and V 2 bases, and 7 bases lay outside the gene matches. CDR3 length: 17 residues. The CDR3 DNA sequence: TGTGCCAGCAGCTTTGGTGGGACAGGGCTTAACACCGGGGAGCTGTTTTTT. Residues: CASSFGGTGLNTGELFF.

The rearrangement links TRBV5-1 to TRBJ2-6; 10 bases map to TRBD1. There are 17 residues in the CDR3. Trimming cost V 0 bases and J 2 bases; bases outside gene matches: 2. Germline loops: CDR1 SGHRS, CDR2 YFSETQ. CDR3 coding DNA: TGCGCCAGCAGCTTGGGACAGGGGGCCACTGGGGCCAACGTCCTGACTTTC. Amino acid sequence: CASSLGQGATGANVLTF. Full variable domain (missing parts from reference TRBV5-1 and TRBJ2-6): KAGVTQTPRYLIKTRGQQVTLSCSPISGHRSVSWYQQTPGQGLQFLFEYFSETQRNKGNFPGRFSGRQFSNSRSEMNVSTLELGDSALYLCASSLGQGATGANVLTFGAGSRLTVL.

A single count supports this clone. The V and J genes are TRBV5-4 and TRBJ1-2, with a tentative D call TRBD1 (5 bases). V dropped 7 bases and J dropped 4 bases, with 8 bases sitting between them. Per the germline V gene, CDR1 is SGHNT and CDR2 is YYREEE (reference sequence). The CDR3 length is 11 residues. The CDR3 nucleotides are TGTGCCAGCGGGGGTGGCTATGGCTACACCTTC. Its protein product is CASGGGYGYTF.

The CDR3 reads CASKYSQSSYNSPLHF. CDR3 nucleotide sequence: TGTGCCAGCAAATACTCCCAGAGCTCCTATAATTCACCCCTCCACTTT. The chain has TRBV2 and TRBJ1-6, with D uncertain. Germline V gene sequence: CDR1 SNHLY, CDR2 FYNNEI. Trimming pared 7 bases from V and 0 bases from J, leaving 13 bases between. The CDR3 loop spans 16 amino acids.

This clone was detected only a few times. This sequence joins TRBV7-9 and TRBJ2-3, with 7 bases matching TRBD2. The CDR3 is 16 amino acids. The germline CDR1 and CDR2 sequences are SEHNR and FQNEAQ (reference sequence). Trimming removed 4 bases from V and 0 bases from J; junction bases left unmatched: 7. CDR3 amino acids: CASSSPWGGSTDTQYF. The CDR3 DNA sequence: TGTGCCAGCAGCTCACCCTGGGGGGGTAGCACAGATACGCAGTATTTT.

The rearrangement joins TRBV27 to TRBJ1-2; 7 positions match TRBD1. This CDR3 region has 16 residues. V lost 4 bases to trimming and J lost 2 bases; unmatched junction nucleotides: 10. Germline assignment: CDR1 MNHEY and CDR2 SMNVEV (reference sequence). The CDR3 bases are TGTGCCAGCAGTTCCCGAATGGGACAGATAAACTATGGCTACACCTTC. As protein: CASSSRMGQINYGYTF.

The chain employs TRBV7-3 and TRBJ2-2; D remains unclear. Deletions cut 5 bases from V and 6 bases from J, with 7 bases between. CDR1 is SGHTA and CDR2 is FQGTGA in the germline V gene. The CDR3 contains 12 residues. CDR3 region: CASSTKAGELFF. CDR3 sequence (DNA): TGTGCCAGCAGCACTAAGGCCGGGGAGCTGTTTTTT.

This chain joins TRBV5-6 and TRBJ1-5, with a weak D call TRBD1 (6 bases). V was trimmed by 1 base and J by 11 bases, leaving 16 bases between them. There are 14 residues in the CDR3. Looked up from germline, CDR1 is SGHDT and CDR2 is YYEEEE. The chain's CDR3 is CASSLWGALGAQHF. Here the CDR3 DNA reads TGTGCCAGCAGCTTGTGGGGGGCCCTCGGGGCCCAGCATTTT.

The rearrangement links TRBV27 to TRBJ1-5, with 7 nucleotides matching TRBD1. The ends lost 6 bases at V and 2 bases at J; junction bases unmatched: 13. The CDR3 is 17 amino acids. The germline V gene encodes CDR1 MNHEY and CDR2 SMNVEV (reference sequence). The CDR3 bases are TGTGCCAGCAGGAGCGACAGGGAGCTCCAAGGCAATCAGCCCCAGCATTTT. Its translation: CASRSDRELQGNQPQHF.

The chain uses TRBV16 and TRBJ1-2; unclear D gene. The CDR3 consists of 14 residues. The germline CDR1 and CDR2 sequences are KGHSY and FQNENV. V lost 2 bases and J 5 bases, leaving 12 bases between the germline ends. The chain's CDR3 is CASSQQPGDYGYTF. CDR3 nucleotides: TGTGCCAGCAGCCAACAGCCAGGTGATTATGGCTACACCTTC.

This clone was picked up many times. The chain recombines TRBV5-1 with TRBJ1-1; D is possibly TRBD1 (5 bases). The CDR3 runs to 15 residues. Germline loops: CDR1 SGHRS, CDR2 YFSETQ. The germline V and J ends were trimmed by 4 bases and 4 bases, with 17 bases remaining between them. The CDR3 bases are TGCGCCAGCAGCACAGTCCCCACCGGGGGCACTGAAGCTTTCTTT. As protein: CASSTVPTGGTEAFF.

The CDR3 nucleotides are TGTGCCAGCTCAAACAGCAATCAGCCCCAGCATTTT. This translates into CASSNSNQPQHF. J is TRBJ1-5 and V is TRBV18; D gene unclear. The CDR3 contains 12 residues. Trimming left V 5 bases short and J 1 base short, with 3 bases between. From germline, CDR1 is KGHSH and CDR2 LQKENI.

The chain carries TRBV28 and TRBJ1-1; D gene unclear. Germline V gene sequence: CDR1 MDHEN, CDR2 SYDVKM. CDR3 size: 14 residues. Between the trimmed V and J ends, which lost 8 bases and 0 bases, there was a span of 13 bases. CDR3 in amino acids: CASLSYRMNTEAFF. CDR3 DNA: TGTGCCAGCTTGTCTTACCGAATGAACACTGAAGCTTTCTTT. The full variable domain, completed using reference TRBV28 and TRBJ1-1, is DVKVTQSSRYLVKRTGEKVFLECVQDMDHENMFWYRQDPGLGLRLIYFSYDVKMKEKGDIPEGYSVSREKKERFSLILESASTNQTSMYLCASLSYRMNTEAFFGQGTRLTVV.

The V and J genes are TRBV5-8 and TRBJ2-7, with D possibly matching TRBD1 (5 bases). This CDR3 spans 13 amino acids. Germline V lookup: CDR1 SGHTS, CDR2 YDEGEE. Deletions cut 4 bases from V and 2 bases from J, with 10 bases between. The CDR3 DNA is TGTGCCAGCAGCCTGGGCAGGGCCTACGAGCAGTACTTC. As protein: CASSLGRAYEQYF.

This clone was detected only a few times. The rearrangement uses TRBV5-1 and TRBJ2-2; D is perhaps TRBD2 (6 bases). The CDR3 extends over 15 amino acids. Germline V gene sequence: CDR1 SGHRS, CDR2 YFSETQ. Trimming pared 0 bases from V and 7 bases from J, leaving 13 bases between. CDR3 residues: CASSLDTSHLGELFF. The DNA of the CDR3 is TGCGCCAGCAGCTTGGATACTAGCCACCTCGGGGAGCTGTTTTTT.

This chain connects TRBV5-1 to TRBJ1-3; 9 nucleotides agree with TRBD1. CDR3 length: 17 amino acids. V shed 4 bases, J shed 2 bases, and the junction held 10 bases outside the gene matches. Germline assignment: CDR1 SGHRS and CDR2 YFSETQ. CDR3 loop: CASSLLGQGGPGNTIYF. The CDR3 bases are TGCGCCAGCAGCCTATTGGGACAGGGAGGTCCTGGAAACACCATATATTTT.

This chain links TRBV5-5 with TRBJ2-5; 14 bases line up with TRBD2. Germline V gene sequence: CDR1 SGHKS, CDR2 YYEKEE (reference sequence). The CDR3 totals 17 residues. After removal of 4 bases from V and 6 bases from J, the junction contained 11 bases not matched to a gene. The chain's CDR3 is CASSQMTSGGASKTQYF. The CDR3 nucleotides read TGTGCCAGCAGCCAGATGACTAGCGGGGGGGCCTCCAAGACCCAGTACTTC.